This T cell receptor beta chain is from a study of T cells of healthy individuals. TCRdb fed the 5' RACE reads into MiXCR, producing one record per CDR3 protein. The sample contains around 83,000 distinct CDR3 sequences, roughly 5.1% of which appear only once. This clonotype has at least ten counts. This CDR3 spans 12 amino acids. V was clipped by 2 bases and J by 9 bases, with 8 bases between them. Germline CDR1 LGHDT, CDR2 YNNKEL (reference sequence). This TCR came from a female donor in good health. The rearrangement links TRBV3-1 to TRBJ1-5, with unresolved D. The CDR3 reads CASSQHSGPQHF. In DNA, the CDR3 is TGTGCCAGCAGCCAACACTCGGGGCCCCAGCATTTT.